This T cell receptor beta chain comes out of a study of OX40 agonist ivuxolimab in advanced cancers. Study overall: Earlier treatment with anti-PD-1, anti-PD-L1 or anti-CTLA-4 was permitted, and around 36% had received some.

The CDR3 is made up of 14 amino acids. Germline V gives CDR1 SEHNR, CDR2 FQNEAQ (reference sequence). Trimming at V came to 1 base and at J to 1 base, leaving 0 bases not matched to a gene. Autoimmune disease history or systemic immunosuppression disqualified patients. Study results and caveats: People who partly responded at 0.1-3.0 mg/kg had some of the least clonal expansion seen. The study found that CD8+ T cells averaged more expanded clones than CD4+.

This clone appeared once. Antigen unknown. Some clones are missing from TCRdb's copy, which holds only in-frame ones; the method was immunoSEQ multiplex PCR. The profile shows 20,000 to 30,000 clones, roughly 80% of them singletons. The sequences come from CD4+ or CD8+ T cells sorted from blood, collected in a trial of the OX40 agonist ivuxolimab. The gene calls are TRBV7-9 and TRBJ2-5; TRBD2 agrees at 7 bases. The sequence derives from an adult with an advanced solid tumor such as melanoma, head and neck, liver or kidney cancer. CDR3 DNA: TGTGCCAGCAGCTTAGGACTAGCCCAAGAGACCCAGTACTTC. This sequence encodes CASSLGLAQETQYF.